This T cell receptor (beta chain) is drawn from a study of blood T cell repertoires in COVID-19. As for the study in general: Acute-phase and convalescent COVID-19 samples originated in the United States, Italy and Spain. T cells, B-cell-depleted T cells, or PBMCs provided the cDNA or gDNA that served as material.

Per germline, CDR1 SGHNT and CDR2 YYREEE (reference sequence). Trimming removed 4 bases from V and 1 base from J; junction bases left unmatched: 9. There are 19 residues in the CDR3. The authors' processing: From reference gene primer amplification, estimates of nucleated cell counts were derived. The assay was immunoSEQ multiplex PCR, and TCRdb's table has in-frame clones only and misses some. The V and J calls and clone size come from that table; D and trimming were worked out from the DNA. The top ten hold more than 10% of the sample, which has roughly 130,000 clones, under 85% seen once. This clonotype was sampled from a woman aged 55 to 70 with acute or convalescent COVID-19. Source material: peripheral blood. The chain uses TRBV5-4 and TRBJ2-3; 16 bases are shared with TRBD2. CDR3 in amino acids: CASSEGLAGGQWGTDTQYF. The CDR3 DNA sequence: TGTGCCAGCAGCGAGGGACTAGCGGGGGGGCAGTGGGGCACAGATACGCAGTATTTT.